This note documents a single T cell receptor (beta chain) sequence. The sample belongs to a study of T-cell memory formation after mild COVID-19. This CDR3 region has 14 residues. The V and J ends lost 6 bases and 6 bases, in that order; junction bases with no gene match: 9. Germline assignment: CDR1 KGHSH and CDR2 LQKENI. TCRdb re-called the 5' RACE reads through MiXCR, storing one row per CDR3 protein. In the table there are 350,000 to 450,000 distinct CDR3 sequences, 20% of which are singletons. The chain is built from TRBV18 and TRBJ1-1, with TRBD1 matching 8 bases. The TCR comes from an adult woman who had mild COVID-19 (a few samples of this study predate the infection). Cell type and time point are not known. The sample consisted of PBMCs or a T cell subset sorted from them (not recorded which). The CDR3 region is CASSLPGGAPEAFF. The CDR3 DNA sequence: TGTGCCAGCTCCCTCCCAGGGGGCGCACCTGAAGCTTTCTTT.